This T cell receptor beta chain appears in the sequencing data of a study of breast tumors, draining lymph nodes, adjacent tissues. Samples came from axillary lymph nodes draining the breast cancer. The CDR3 has 15 amino acids. The germline V gene encodes CDR1 MRHNA and CDR2 SNTAGT. Trimming removed 0 bases from V and 0 bases from J; junction bases left unmatched: 1. At least ten counts were recorded for this clonotype. A single record per CDR3 protein comes from TCRdb applying MiXCR to the multiplex PCR reads. The sample carries over 100,000 distinct CDR3 sequences, around 24% recorded once. The chain employs TRBV6-4 and TRBJ2-7; 8 bases are a match to TRBD2. Material: axillary lymph node tissue. The clonotype originates from a female donor with breast cancer. Some clones in this sample may be carry-over from other donors' samples. Here the CDR3 reads CASSDSSGSSYEQYF. Written as DNA, the CDR3 is TGTGCCAGCAGTGACTCCAGCGGGAGCTCCTACGAGCAGTACTTC.